These 21 T cell receptor beta chains came from one sample sequenced in a study of blood T cells in healthy people across ages. Using a J-beta primer mix together with a sample-barcoded 5' primer, a second PCR was run for 7 to 11 cycles. TCRdb reprocessed the 5' RACE reads via MiXCR and lists one record per CDR3 protein. The data show fewer than 2,000,000 distinct CDR3 sequences, about 35% seen once. Sequencing used blood. The receptors come from a woman aged 30 to 39 in good health.

This clonotype was seen just once. The chain carries TRBV28 and TRBJ1-2; D call uncertain. Per the germline V gene, CDR1 is MDHEN and CDR2 is SYDVKM. This CDR3 region has 15 residues. V was pared by 5 bases and J by 5 bases, with 18 bases between. CDR3 loop: CASSPPEGIPYGYTF. CDR3 coding DNA: TGTGCCAGCAGTCCCCCCGAGGGCATCCCTTATGGCTACACCTTC.

This clonotype was seen only once. J is TRBJ1-2 and V is TRBV20-1; 7 bases are a match to TRBD1. The CDR3 contains 16 residues. With V trimmed by 6 bases and J by 6 bases, 19 bases remained unmatched. Germline CDR1 DFQATT, CDR2 SNEGSKA (reference sequence). The CDR3 coding sequence is TGCAGTGCAACTAAAGGGGGCACCCCCCAGCGAGATGGCTACACCTTC. Translated, it gives CSATKGGTPQRDGYTF.

The chain couples TRBV7-3 to TRBJ2-1; TRBD2 agrees at 8 bases. Germline CDR1 reads SGHTA; CDR2 reads FQGTGA. Losses at the gene ends were 5 bases for V and 6 bases for J; bases not matched to a gene: 9. This CDR3 has 15 residues. The CDR3 loop reads CASSPQREKVNEQFF. CDR3 in DNA: TGTGCCAGCAGCCCCCAGCGGGAGAAGGTCAATGAGCAGTTCTTC. Together with reference TRBV7-3 and TRBJ2-1, the CDR3 gives the full variable domain: GAGVSQTPSNKVTEKGKYVELRCDPISGHTALYWYRQSLGQGPEFLIYFQGTGAADDSGLPNDRFFAVRPEGSVSTLKIQRTERGDSAVYLCASSPQREKVNEQFFGPGTRLTVL.

This clonotype is a singleton in its sample. The junction departs from germline at one end; a sequencing error may be responsible. The chain recombines TRBV20-1 with TRBJ2-3, with 11 bases fitting TRBD1. The germline V gene has CDR1 DFQATT and CDR2 SNEGSKA (reference sequence). The CDR3 sequence is 17 residues long. The CDR3 DNA follows: TGCAGTACTAGGTCGGACAGGGGGCGGATACGCACAGATACGCAGTATTTT. Translation gives CSTRSDRGRIRTDTQYF.

This clonotype was recorded a few times. The J gene is TRBJ1-1, the V gene TRBV29-1; 7 nucleotides line up with TRBD1. The V and J ends lost 1 base and 5 bases, in that order; junction bases with no gene match: 1. Germline CDR1 SQVTM, CDR2 ANQGSEA. This CDR3 is built from 12 residues. The CDR3 DNA follows: TGCAGCGTTGAAGGGACAGGAACTGAAGCTTTCTTT. It translates to CSVEGTGTEAFF.

The rearrangement uses TRBV4-2 and TRBJ1-4, with D tentatively TRBD1 (5 bases). Germline V gives CDR1 LGHNA, CDR2 YNFKEQ. V gave up 0 bases and J gave up 11 bases, with 22 bases separating them. CDR3 size: 17 residues. The CDR3 spells CASSQEQVMGKKEKLFF. The CDR3 DNA follows: TGTGCCAGCAGCCAAGAACAGGTGATGGGTAAAAAGGAGAAACTGTTTTTT.

There are a few counts of this clonotype. The V call is TRBV10-1, the J call TRBJ2-3, with D unclear. Germline V lookup: CDR1 WNHNN, CDR2 SYGVQD (reference sequence). The V and J ends lost 2 bases and 1 base respectively, with 7 bases between them. This CDR3 comprises 14 residues. The CDR3 is CASSEEFGTDTQYF. CDR3 nucleotide sequence: TGCGCCAGCAGTGAGGAGTTTGGCACAGATACGCAGTATTTT.

This clonotype is a singleton in its sample. The chain combines TRBV7-9 with TRBJ1-2; D remains unclear. Looked up from germline, CDR1 is SEHNR and CDR2 is FQNEAQ (reference sequence). This CDR3 has 17 residues. Trimming cost V 5 bases and J 0 bases, with 19 bases left between them. DNA of the CDR3: TGTGCCAGCAGCGTAGTTAAAGATAGCTCGGCTAACTATGGCTACACCTTC. Protein: CASSVVKDSSANYGYTF.

On this clonotype: This clone may be a read error of a much larger clone one base away. The chain carries TRBV10-3 and TRBJ2-7; D might be TRBD1 or TRBD2, each matching 6 bases. V lost 6 bases and J 3 bases, leaving 15 bases between the germline ends. Germline V gives CDR1 ENHRY, CDR2 SYGVKD. The CDR3 is 14 residues long. The CDR3 region has the DNA TGTGCCATCAGGGGGGGCACCGGGGGCTACGAGCAGTACTTC. It is translated as CAIRGGTGGYEQYF.

J is TRBJ2-3 and V is TRBV20-1; TRBD2 matches at 10 bases. The CDR3 length is 15 residues. V trimming: 6 bases; J trimming: 5 bases; junction bases outside the gene matches: 11. From germline, CDR1 is DFQATT and CDR2 SNEGSKA (reference sequence). The CDR3 nucleotides are TGCAGTGCCGCTGGCAGCGGGGGGGAGAGAGATACGCAGTATTTT. It is translated as CSAAGSGGERDTQYF.

The sample holds a few counts of this clonotype. The chain joins TRBV7-9 to TRBJ2-1, with TRBD2 as a possible D gene (6 bases). The CDR3 is 15 residues long. V was clipped by 5 bases and J by 7 bases, with 18 bases between them. Germline V gene data show CDR1 as SEHNR and CDR2 as FQNEAQ (reference sequence). The CDR3 DNA follows: TGTGCCAGCAGCCAACCCGGGGGTGGGAGGAATGAGCAGTTCTTC. Encoded protein: CASSQPGGGRNEQFF.

This clonotype was found once. The V call is TRBV25-1, the J call TRBJ1-1; possible D gene TRBD1, 5 bases. There are 13 residues in the CDR3. CDR1 and CDR2 (germline): MGHDK, SYGVNS. V was clipped by 1 base and J by 11 bases, with 14 bases between them. CDR3 nucleotides: TGTGCCAGCAGTGAATGGTTAGGGGCGAGGGCTTTCTTT. The encoded protein is CASSEWLGARAFF. The variable domain in full, completed from reference TRBV25-1 and TRBJ1-1, reads EADIYQTPRYLVIGTGKKITLECSQTMGHDKMYWYQQDPGMELHLIHYSYGVNSTEKGDLSSESTVSRIRTEHFPLTLESARPSHTSQYLCASSEWLGARAFFGQGTRLTVV.

The chain joins TRBV9 to TRBJ2-1; D is possibly TRBD2 (5 bases). The CDR3 length is 15 residues. The germline CDR1 and CDR2 sequences are SGDLS and YYNGEE. V lost 4 bases and J 3 bases, leaving 14 bases between the germline ends. CDR3 residues: CASSIVPGNYNEQFF. In DNA, the CDR3 is TGTGCCAGCAGCATTGTCCCGGGAAACTACAATGAGCAGTTCTTC.

The chain employs TRBV5-1 and TRBJ2-5; TRBD1 agrees at 9 bases. The end of the DNA is better explained by TRBJ2-7, so the J call may be wrong. Germline values: CDR1 SGHRS, CDR2 YFSETQ. The CDR3 covers 14 residues. The CDR3 DNA sequence: TGCGCCAGCAGCTCGTGGGACAGGGAGGACGAGCAGTACTTC. Protein product: CASSSWDREDEQYF.

This clonotype showed up just a few times. The V gene is TRBV28, the J gene TRBJ2-7, with TRBD2 as a possible D gene (5 bases). Germline V gives CDR1 MDHEN, CDR2 SYDVKM. Trimming removed 3 bases at V and 2 bases at J, with 8 bases between. The CDR3 extends over 13 amino acids. In DNA form, the CDR3 reads TGTGCCAGCAGTTTGGAGGTTGCCTACGAGCAGTACTTC. Translated: CASSLEVAYEQYF.

This clonotype appeared a few times. The rearrangement links TRBV6-1 to TRBJ2-7; TRBD1 agrees at 9 bases. The junction had 6 bases not matched to a gene; V was cut back by 6 bases and J by 0 bases. Germline V lookup: CDR1 MNHNS, CDR2 SASEGT. This CDR3 spans 15 amino acids. The chain's CDR3 is CASRFTGGISYEQYF. CDR3 coding DNA: TGTGCCAGCAGGTTTACAGGGGGCATCTCCTACGAGCAGTACTTC.

The J gene is TRBJ2-1, the V gene TRBV13; D uncertain. The CDR3 sequence is 13 residues long. Germline V gene sequence: CDR1 PRHDT, CDR2 FYEKMQ (reference sequence). V shed 0 bases and J shed 9 bases, with 9 bases lying between them. As DNA, the CDR3 is TGTGCCAGCAGCTTAGGGGGTATGGTTGAGCAGTTCTTC. It translates to CASSLGGMVEQFF.

This clonotype was detected only a few times. This CDR3 is CASSPRGRGRDSSVNTEAFF. The CDR3 DNA sequence: TGTGCCAGCAGCCCAAGGGGCAGGGGGCGCGATTCTTCGGTGAACACTGAAGCTTTCTTT. The V call is TRBV7-9, the J call TRBJ1-1, with 8 bases fitting TRBD1. CDR1 is SEHNR, CDR2 FQNEAQ, per germline (reference sequence). CDR3 length: 20 residues. Germline trimming cut 5 bases from V and 0 bases from J; bases unmatched to any gene: 20.

Here the CDR3 reads CASRLLGQSSYEQYF. The CDR3 DNA reads TGTGCCAGCAGGCTGTTGGGACAGTCAAGCTACGAGCAGTACTTC. The chain carries TRBV5-5 and TRBJ2-7; 7 bases match TRBD1. Germline V lookup: CDR1 SGHKS, CDR2 YYEKEE (reference sequence). CDR3 length equals 15 residues. V lost 5 bases and J lost 3; bases outside the gene matches: 11.

The sample holds a few counts of this clonotype. The rearrangement uses TRBV3-1 and TRBJ2-7, with 10 bases fitting TRBD1. Trimming at V came to 5 bases and at J to 6 bases, leaving 10 bases not matched to a gene. The CDR3 loop spans 15 amino acids. Germline lookup yields CDR1 LGHDT and CDR2 YNNKEL (reference sequence). CDR3 DNA: TGTGCCAGCAGCTCCCGCCGGGACAGGGGATCCGAGCAGTACTTC. Translating it yields CASSSRRDRGSEQYF.

The chain links TRBV5-1 to TRBJ1-6; D is undetermined. This CDR3 comprises 15 residues. V gave up 2 bases and J gave up 7 bases, with 13 bases separating them. Per germline, CDR1 SGHRS and CDR2 YFSETQ. The CDR3 is CASSLDGETNSPLHF. CDR3 DNA sequence: TGCGCCAGCAGCTTAGACGGAGAGACGAATTCACCCCTCCACTTT.